This is a list of T cell receptor beta chains from one sample in a study of blood T cell repertoires in COVID-19. The data were produced by immunoSEQ multiplex PCR, yet TCRdb's version contains in-frame clones alone and is incomplete. The table has 200,000 to 250,000 clones, roughly 87% seen once; the top ten hold roughly 2%. The sequencing input was peripheral blood. These receptors all come from a middle-aged man with active or convalescent COVID-19. Each CDR3 is given with its conserved first and last residue. D genes are given only for firm matches. Rows give clone size only sometimes, using once, few, many, or a class for an expanded clone.

V gene	J gene	clone size	D gene	CDR3 DNA	CDR3 protein
TRBV27	TRBJ2-3	-	TRBD1	TGTGCCAGCAGCCGAGACAGGACAGGGTACACAGATACGCAGTATTTT	CASSRDRTGYTDTQYF
TRBV5-1	TRBJ2-3	-	-	TGCGCCAGCAGCTTGCTCACATCGGATACGCAGTATTTT	CASSLLTSDTQYF
TRBV2	TRBJ2-7	few	-	TGTGCCAGCAGTTCACCCCGGGGTACCTACGAGCAGTACTTC	CASSSPRGTYEQYF
TRBV18	TRBJ1-1	-	TRBD1	TGTGCCAGCTCGCTGGACAGGGGAGGCACTGAAGCTTTCTTT	CASSLDRGGTEAFF
TRBV27	TRBJ1-6	-	-	TGTGCCAGCAGTACCCAACAGGGCGGAGATTCACCCCTCCACTTT	CASSTQQGGDSPLHF
TRBV18	TRBJ2-7	-	-	TGTGCCAGCTCACGACAGTTCGAGCAGTACTTC	CASSRQFEQYF
TRBV5-1	TRBJ2-1	-	TRBD2	TGCGCCAGCACCAGCGGGGTTGGCTACAATGAGCAGTTCTTC	CASTSGVGYNEQFF
TRBV5-1	TRBJ1-5	-	-	TGCGCCAGCGAACCACAGGGAGAACGCAATCAGCCCCAGCATTTT	CASEPQGERNQPQHF
TRBV4-1	TRBJ1-2	-	-	TGCGCCAGCAGCCAAGATAGGCTTTCAGGGGCTAAGGGCTACACCTTC	CASSQDRLSGAKGYTF
TRBV6-5	TRBJ1-1	-	-	TGTGCCAGCACCTACAGTCCAGGGTTGAACACTGAAGCTTTCTTT	CASTYSPGLNTEAFF
TRBV6-5	TRBJ2-7	-	TRBD1	TGTGCCAGCGGTACAGGGGGCGTAGAGTACGAGCAGTACTTC	CASGTGGVEYEQYF
TRBV7-8	TRBJ2-1	-	-	TGTGCCAGCAGCTTACTGGGGCGGACCTACAATGAGCAGTTCTTC	CASSLLGRTYNEQFF
TRBV7-9	TRBJ1-2	-	TRBD1	TGTGCCAGCAGCCTGGGACAGGGTTCCAACTATGGCTACACCTTC	CASSLGQGSNYGYTF
TRBV27	TRBJ1-2	-	-	TGTGCCAGCTCCCCCGACAGACTCGGACCGTATGGCTACACCTTC	CASSPDRLGPYGYTF
TRBV5-4	TRBJ2-2	few	-	TGTGCCAGCAGCTTGGATCCGGGTCCGAGTGAGTACACCGGGGAGCTGTTTTTT	CASSLDPGPSEYTGELFF
TRBV28	TRBJ1-1	-	-	TGTGCCAGCAGTTACACAGCCTCTACGAACACTGAAGCTTTCTTT	CASSYTASTNTEAFF
TRBV6-2/TRBV6-3	TRBJ1-1	-	TRBD1	TGTGCCAGCAGTAACGACAGGGGGCTGGCCACTGAAGCTTTCTTT	CASSNDRGLATEAFF
TRBV19	TRBJ1-1	-	TRBD1	TGTGCCAGTACCTTACTCGGACAGGGAGGAACTGAAGCTTTCTTT	CASTLLGQGGTEAFF